This TCR beta chain came from a study of sequential checkpoint blockade in melanoma. Looking at the study overall: Patients were randomized 1:1 to nivolumab-then-ipilimumab or ipilimumab-then-nivolumab first-line. After both sequences, patients received maintenance nivolumab.

Looked up from germline, CDR1 is WNHNN and CDR2 is SYGVQD (reference sequence). CDR3 length: 13 residues. Trimming shortened V by 5 bases and J by 3 bases, and 11 bases separated the two germline ends. This sample's treatment: randomized to nivolumab then ipilimumab (arm A) or the reverse (arm B). Patients had received no earlier DNA-damaging chemotherapy. Sorted cells were live CD3+CD8+, lacking CD19 and CD56, from PBMCs. Libraries were prepared by immunoSEQ multiplex PCR; TCRdb keeps only in-frame clonotypes and omits some of them. Of around 18,000 clones listed, roughly 61% are singletons. The J gene is TRBJ2-7, the V gene TRBV10-1; D remains unclear. Material: CD8+ T cells sorted from blood (inferred from file names), obtained from a patient given nivolumab and ipilimumab in sequence. This sequence originates from a human donor with melanoma. CDR3 bases: TGCGCCAGCAGTTCCGGAGTAGGCTACGAGCAGTACTTC. Its translation: CASSSGVGYEQYF.